Reported below is one TCR beta chain. This sample is drawn from a study of blood T cell repertoires in COVID-19. The germline gives CDR1 KGHSH, CDR2 LQKENI. J was trimmed by 1 base and V by 3 bases; bases with no gene match: 4. The CDR3 totals 16 residues. The method was immunoSEQ multiplex PCR; TCRdb's version includes in-frame clones alone and lacks a portion of them. The sample records roughly 24,000 clones, 88% being singletons. This rearrangement joins TRBV18 to TRBJ1-3; 9 bases are shared with TRBD1. The clonotype was recovered from a man between 65 and 80 years old in a cohort sampled during active COVID-19. Material for sequencing was peripheral blood. The CDR3 here is CASSPGTGRSGNTIYF. CDR3 nucleotides: TGTGCCAGCTCACCCGGGACAGGGAGATCTGGAAACACCATATATTTT.